This TCR beta chain is drawn from a study of Ad26.COV2.S vaccination and SARS-CoV-2 variants. Across the whole study: Intramuscular Ad26.COV2.S doses were given once or twice, 56 days apart.

Treatment defined: some 19 received Ad26.COV2.S at low or high dose, single or two shots; 5 received placebo; per-sample allocation not given. Sampling was performed 63 days after the first vaccine or placebo injection. The CDR3 has 15 amino acids. Germline V lookup: CDR1 LNHDA, CDR2 SQIVND (reference sequence). V was clipped by 2 bases and J by 3 bases, with 11 bases between them. Only in-frame clones appear in the TCRdb table, and some are missing; sequencing was by immunoSEQ multiplex PCR. The profile covers roughly 700,000 clones, with around 90% appearing a single time and around 1.5% taken by the ten largest. Turning to this clone: What it recognizes is unknown.

Study conclusions and caveats: Reportedly, after vaccination the spike-specific CD8+ and CD4+ T cell responses displayed substantial breadth. Non-spike TCR breadth showed similarity between vaccine and placebo recipients.

The sequencing used peripheral blood, collected in a trial of Ad26.COV2.S vaccine versus placebo. The rearrangement joins TRBV19 to TRBJ1-5, with D possibly TRBD1 on 5 matching bases. This TCR derives from a person between 18 and 65 years old who received the Ad26.COV2.S COVID-19 vaccine or a placebo. This CDR3 is CASSILGETNQPQHF. CDR3 DNA: TGTGCCAGTAGTATATTAGGGGAGACCAATCAGCCCCAGCATTTT.